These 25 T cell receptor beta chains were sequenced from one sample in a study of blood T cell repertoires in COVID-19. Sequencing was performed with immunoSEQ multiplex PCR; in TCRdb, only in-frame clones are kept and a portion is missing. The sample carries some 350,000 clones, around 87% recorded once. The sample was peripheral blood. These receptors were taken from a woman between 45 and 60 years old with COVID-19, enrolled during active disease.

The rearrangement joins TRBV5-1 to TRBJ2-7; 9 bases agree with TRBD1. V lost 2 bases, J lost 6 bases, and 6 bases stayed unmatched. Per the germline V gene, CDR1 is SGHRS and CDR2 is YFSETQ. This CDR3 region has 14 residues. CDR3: CASSFRDRDGEQYF. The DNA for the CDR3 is TGCGCCAGCAGCTTCCGGGACAGGGACGGCGAGCAGTACTTC.

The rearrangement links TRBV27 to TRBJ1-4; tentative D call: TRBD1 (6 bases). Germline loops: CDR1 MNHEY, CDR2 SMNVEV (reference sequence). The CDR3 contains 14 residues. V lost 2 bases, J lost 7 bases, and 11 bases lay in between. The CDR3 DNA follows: TGTGCCAGCAGTTTACGGGACACCCGTGAAAAACTGTTTTTT. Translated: CASSLRDTREKLFF.

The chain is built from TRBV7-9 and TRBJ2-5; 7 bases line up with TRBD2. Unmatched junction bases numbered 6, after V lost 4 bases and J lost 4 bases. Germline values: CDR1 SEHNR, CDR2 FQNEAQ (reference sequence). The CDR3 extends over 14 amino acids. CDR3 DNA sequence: TGTGCCAGCAGCTGGGGGGGTGGAGGAGAGACCCAGTACTTC. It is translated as CASSWGGGGETQYF.

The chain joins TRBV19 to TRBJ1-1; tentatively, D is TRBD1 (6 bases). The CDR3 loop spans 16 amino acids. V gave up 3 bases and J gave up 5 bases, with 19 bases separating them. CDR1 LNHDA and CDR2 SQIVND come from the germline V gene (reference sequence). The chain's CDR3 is CASSIWVGALGTEAFF. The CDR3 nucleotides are TGTGCCAGTAGTATTTGGGTGGGGGCTCTGGGAACTGAAGCTTTCTTT.

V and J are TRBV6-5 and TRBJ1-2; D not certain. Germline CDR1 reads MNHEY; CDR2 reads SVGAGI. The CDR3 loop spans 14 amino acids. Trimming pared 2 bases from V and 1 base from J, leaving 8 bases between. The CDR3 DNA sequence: TGTGCCAGCAGTTACCAGGCAGTTAACTATGGCTACACCTTC. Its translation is CASSYQAVNYGYTF.

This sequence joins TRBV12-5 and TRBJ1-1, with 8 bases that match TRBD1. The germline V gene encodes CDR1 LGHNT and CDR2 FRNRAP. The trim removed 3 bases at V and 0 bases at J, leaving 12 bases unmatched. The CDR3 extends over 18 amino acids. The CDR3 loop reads CASGFRGQEPFMNTEAFF. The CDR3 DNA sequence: TGTGCTAGTGGTTTTAGGGGACAGGAGCCTTTCATGAACACTGAAGCTTTCTTT.

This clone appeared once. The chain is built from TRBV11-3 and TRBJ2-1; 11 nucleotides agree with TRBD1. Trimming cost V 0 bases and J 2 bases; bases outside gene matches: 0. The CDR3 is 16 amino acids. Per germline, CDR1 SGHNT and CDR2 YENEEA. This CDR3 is CASSLEGQGAYNEQFF. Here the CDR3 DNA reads TGTGCCAGCAGCTTAGAGGGACAGGGGGCCTACAATGAGCAGTTCTTC.

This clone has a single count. DNA of the CDR3: TGTGCCAGCAGCAGCAGGGGGCAGGGTGAAGCTTTCTTT. This sequence encodes CASSSRGQGEAFF. The J gene is TRBJ1-1, the V gene TRBV5-4, with 8 bases identical to TRBD1. The CDR3 covers 13 residues. With V trimmed by 4 bases and J by 7 bases, 6 bases remained unmatched. In germline, CDR1 is SGHNT, CDR2 YYREEE (reference sequence).

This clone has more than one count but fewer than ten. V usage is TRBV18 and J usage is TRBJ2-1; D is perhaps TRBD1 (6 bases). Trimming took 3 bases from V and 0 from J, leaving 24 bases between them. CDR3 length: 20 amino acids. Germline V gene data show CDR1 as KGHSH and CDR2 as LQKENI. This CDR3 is CASSPPRGPGQGSSYNEQFF. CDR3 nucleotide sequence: TGTGCCAGCTCACCCCCCCGGGGCCCCGGCCAGGGGAGCTCCTACAATGAGCAGTTCTTC.

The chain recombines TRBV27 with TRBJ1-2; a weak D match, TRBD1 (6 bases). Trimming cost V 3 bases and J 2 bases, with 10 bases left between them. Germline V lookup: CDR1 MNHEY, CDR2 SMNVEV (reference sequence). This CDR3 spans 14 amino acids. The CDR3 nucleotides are TGTGCCAGCAGTTTGGGCACAGGGAACTATGGCTACACCTTC. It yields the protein CASSLGTGNYGYTF.

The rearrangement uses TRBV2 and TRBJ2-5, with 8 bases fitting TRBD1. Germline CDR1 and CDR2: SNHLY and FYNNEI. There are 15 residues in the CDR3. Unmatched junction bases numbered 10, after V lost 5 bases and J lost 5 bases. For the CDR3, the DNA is TGTGCCAGCAGTCCGGAAAGGACAGGGTCGGAGACCCAGTACTTC. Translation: CASSPERTGSETQYF.

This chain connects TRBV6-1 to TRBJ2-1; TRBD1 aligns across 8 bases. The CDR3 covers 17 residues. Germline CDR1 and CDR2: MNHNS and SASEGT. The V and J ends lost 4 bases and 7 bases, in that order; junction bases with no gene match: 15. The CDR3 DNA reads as TGTGCCAGCAGTGTTCGTGGGTCAGGGGGCTTCGGAAATGAGCAGTTCTTC. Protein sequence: CASSVRGSGGFGNEQFF.

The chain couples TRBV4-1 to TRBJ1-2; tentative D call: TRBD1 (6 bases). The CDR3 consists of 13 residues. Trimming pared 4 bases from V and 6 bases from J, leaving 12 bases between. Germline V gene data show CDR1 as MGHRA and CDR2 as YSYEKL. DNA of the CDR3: TGCGCCAGCAGCCTGGGCCCAGGGGATGGCTACACCTTC. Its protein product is CASSLGPGDGYTF.

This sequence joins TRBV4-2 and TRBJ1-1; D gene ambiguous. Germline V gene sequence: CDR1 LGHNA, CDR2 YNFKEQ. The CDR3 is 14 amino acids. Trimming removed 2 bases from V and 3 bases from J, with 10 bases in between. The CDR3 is CASSQRVRDTEAFF. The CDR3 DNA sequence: TGTGCCAGCAGCCAACGGGTTCGGGACACTGAAGCTTTCTTT.

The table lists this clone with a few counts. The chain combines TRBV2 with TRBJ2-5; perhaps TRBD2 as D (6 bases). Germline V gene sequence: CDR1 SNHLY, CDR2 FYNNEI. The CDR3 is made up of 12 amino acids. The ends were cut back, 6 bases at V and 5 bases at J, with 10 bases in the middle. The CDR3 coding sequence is TGTGCCAGCAGGAACCGGGGGGAGACCCAGTACTTC. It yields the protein CASRNRGETQYF.

The CDR3, as DNA: TGCAGCTTCCGTCGGAACACTGAAGCTTTCTTT. It codes for CSFRRNTEAFF. This chain links TRBV29-1 with TRBJ1-1, with unresolved D. The V end lost 8 bases, the J end lost 1 base, and 8 bases lay between the germline ends. CDR1 and CDR2 from the germline V gene are SQVTM and ANQGSEA. The CDR3 spans 11 residues.

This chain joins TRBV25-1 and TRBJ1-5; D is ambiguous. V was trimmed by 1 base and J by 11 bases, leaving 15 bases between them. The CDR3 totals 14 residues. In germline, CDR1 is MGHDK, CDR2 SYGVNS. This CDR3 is CASSEFSSLVAQHF. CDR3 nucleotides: TGTGCCAGCAGTGAATTCTCCTCACTCGTGGCCCAGCATTTT.

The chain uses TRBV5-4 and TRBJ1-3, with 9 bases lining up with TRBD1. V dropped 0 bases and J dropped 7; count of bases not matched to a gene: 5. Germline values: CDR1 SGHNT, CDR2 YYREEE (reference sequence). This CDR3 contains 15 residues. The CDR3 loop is CASSLDRGLGNTIYF. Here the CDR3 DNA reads TGTGCCAGCAGCTTGGACAGGGGGCTAGGTAACACCATATATTTT.

The CDR3 sequence is CASSSTGWETQYF. The DNA of the CDR3 is TGTGCCAGCAGCTCTACAGGGTGGGAGACCCAGTACTTC. This chain uses TRBV7-2 with TRBJ2-5; possibly TRBD1 for D (6 bases). This CDR3 spans 13 amino acids. V lost 4 bases, J lost 5 bases, and 11 bases lay in between. Per germline, CDR1 SGHTA and CDR2 FQGNSA.

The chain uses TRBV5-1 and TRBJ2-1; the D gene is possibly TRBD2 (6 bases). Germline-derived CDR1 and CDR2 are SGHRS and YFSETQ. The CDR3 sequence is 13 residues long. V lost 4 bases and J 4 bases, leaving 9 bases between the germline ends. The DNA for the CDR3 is TGCGCCAGCAGCATCGGGACTTACAATGAGCAGTTCTTC. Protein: CASSIGTYNEQFF.

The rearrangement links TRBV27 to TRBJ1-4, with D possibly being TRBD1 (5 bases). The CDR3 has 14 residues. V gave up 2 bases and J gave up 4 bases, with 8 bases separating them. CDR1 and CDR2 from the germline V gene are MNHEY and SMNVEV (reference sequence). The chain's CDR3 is CASSLRGLNEKLFF. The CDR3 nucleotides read TGTGCCAGCAGTTTACGGGGACTTAATGAAAAACTGTTTTTT.

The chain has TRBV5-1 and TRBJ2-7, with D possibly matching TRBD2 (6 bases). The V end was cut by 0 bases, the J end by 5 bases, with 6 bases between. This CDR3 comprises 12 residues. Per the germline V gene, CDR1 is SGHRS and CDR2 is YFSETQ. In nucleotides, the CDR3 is TGCGCCAGCAGCTTGGCGGGAGACGAGCAGTACTTC. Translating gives CASSLAGDEQYF.

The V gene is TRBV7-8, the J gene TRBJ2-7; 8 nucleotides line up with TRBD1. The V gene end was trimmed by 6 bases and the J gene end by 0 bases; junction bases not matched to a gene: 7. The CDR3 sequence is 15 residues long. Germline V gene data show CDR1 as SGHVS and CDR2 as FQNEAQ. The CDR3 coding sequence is TGTGCCAGCAGACCACGACAGGGGAGCTCCTACGAGCAGTACTTC. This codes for CASRPRQGSSYEQYF. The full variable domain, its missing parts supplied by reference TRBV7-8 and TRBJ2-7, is GAGVSQSPRYKVAKRGQDVALRCDPISGHVSLFWYQQALGQGPEFLTYFQNEAQLDKSGLPSDRFFAERPEGSVSTLKIQRTQQEDSAVYLCASRPRQGSSYEQYFGPGTRLTVT.

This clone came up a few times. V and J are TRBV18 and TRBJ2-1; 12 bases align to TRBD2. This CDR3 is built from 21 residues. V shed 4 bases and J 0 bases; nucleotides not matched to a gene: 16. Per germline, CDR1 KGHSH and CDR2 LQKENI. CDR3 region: CASSQKGLAGGRFPSYNEQFF. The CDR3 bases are TGTGCCAGCTCACAAAAGGGTCTAGCGGGAGGGCGTTTCCCCTCCTACAATGAGCAGTTCTTC.

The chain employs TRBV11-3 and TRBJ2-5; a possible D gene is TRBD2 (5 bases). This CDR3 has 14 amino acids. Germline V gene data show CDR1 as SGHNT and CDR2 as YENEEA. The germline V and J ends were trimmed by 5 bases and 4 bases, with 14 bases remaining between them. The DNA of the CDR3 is TGTGCCAGCAGCCCGAGTTCTGAGGGAGAGACCCAGTACTTC. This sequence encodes CASSPSSEGETQYF.